A selection of T cell receptor beta chains follows, all from one sample in a study of T cells in Graves' hyperthyroidism and ophthalmopathy. TCRdb recomputed calls from the multiplex PCR reads with MiXCR, one row per CDR3 protein. There are approximately 370,000 distinct CDR3 sequences in the sample; approximately 18% occur only once, and roughly 35% lies in the top ten. The sample consisted of blood. The receptors were sampled from a woman aged 25 to 39 with Graves' hyperthyroidism that later progressed to Graves' ophthalmopathy. Both conserved end residues are part of each CDR3. A D gene is named only where the DNA matches it firmly. Size tells how often a clone was seen (once, few, many) or the class of an expanded clone, and some rows leave it out.

>TRBV7-2|-|14|-|TRBJ1-4
TGTGCCAGCACCCGGACAGCTTCTAATGAAAAACTGTTTTTT
CASTRTASNEKLFF
>TRBV11-2|once|15|-|TRBJ2-5
TGTGCCAGCAGCTCTCCCCTGGGGGTTCAAGAGACCCAGTACTTC
CASSSPLGVQETQYF
>TRBV6-2/TRBV6-3|many|18|-|TRBJ1-2
TGTGCCAGCAGTACGAACATCCCTCGACGCGGCCCTAACTATGGCTACACCTTC
CASSTNIPRRGPNYGYTF
>TRBV5-1|-|15|-|TRBJ2-3
TGCGCCAGCAGCTCGGGAGAGACGAGCACAGATACGCAGTATTTT
CASSSGETSTDTQYF
>TRBV10-3|many|14|TRBD1|TRBJ1-6
TGTGCCATCAGCGAACAGGGGCTGTCACCACCCCTCCACTTT
CAISEQGLSPPLHF
>TRBV5-1|-|15|-|TRBJ2-7
TGCGCCAGCAGTCGCGTCGGTCAGGGGATCTACGAGCAGTACTTC
CASSRVGQGIYEQYF
>TRBV28|many|15|-|TRBJ2-1
TGTGCCAGCAGTTTGGGCGGGCACTCCTACAATGAGCAGTTCTTC
CASSLGGHSYNEQFF
>TRBV6-2/TRBV6-3|-|13|TRBD1|TRBJ1-6
TGTGCCAGCAGTTCCGACAGGGGCCTCCCCCTCCACTTT
CASSSDRGLPLHF
>TRBV2|many|12|-|TRBJ2-1
TGTGCCAGCAGTCGGGGGAATTTAGAGCAGTTCTTC
CASSRGNLEQFF
>TRBV11-2|many|19|TRBD2|TRBJ2-1
TGTGCCAGCAGCTTAGATTTTTGGGCTAGCGGGAGCCCATACAATGAGCAGTTCTTC
CASSLDFWASGSPYNEQFF
>TRBV11-2|many|13|-|TRBJ2-5
TGTGCCAGCAGCTCCGGGACCGGGGGGACCCAGTACTTC
CASSSGTGGTQYF
>TRBV30|many|13|-|TRBJ2-1
TGTGCCTGGAACTCCGGCGCCTACAATGAGCAGTTCTTC
CAWNSGAYNEQFF
>TRBV12-3/TRBV12-4|many|14|-|TRBJ1-5
TGTGCCAGCAGTTTGAAGGCAGGGGATCAGCCCCAGCATTTT
CASSLKAGDQPQHF
>TRBV2|-|12|-|TRBJ2-5
TGTGCCAGCAGTGGAGAGGTAGAGACCCAGTACTTC
CASSGEVETQYF
>TRBV5-1|many|15|-|TRBJ2-1
TGCGCCAGCAGCTTGTTGGTAGAGGGAAGGTATGAGCAGTTCTTC
CASSLLVEGRYEQFF
>TRBV4-1|many|15|TRBD2|TRBJ2-7
TGCGCCAGCAGCCAAGGGGCTAGCGGGAACTACGAGCAGTACTTC
CASSQGASGNYEQYF
>TRBV11-2|-|19|TRBD2|TRBJ2-5
TGTGCCAGCAGCTTAGAGACTAGCGGGAGGACAAGATACCAAGAGACCCAGCACTTC
CASSLETSGRTRYQETQHF
>TRBV11-2|many|21|-|TRBJ1-4
TGTGCCAGCAGCTTACAGGTTCGAAGCTTGCCAGACTATGCAACTAATGAAAAACTGTTTTTT
CASSLQVRSLPDYATNEKLFF
>TRBV5-4|few|16|TRBD1|TRBJ2-1
TGTGCCAGCAGCTTGGGCCCCCAGGGGGCCAACAATGAGCAGTTCTTC
CASSLGPQGANNEQFF
>TRBV2|many|15|-|TRBJ2-5
TGTGCCAGCAGTGAAGCGCGGGTCCGGAAGGAGACCCAGTACTTC
CASSEARVRKETQYF
>TRBV27|-|16|TRBD2|TRBJ2-3
TGTGCCAGCAGTCCCTTGGCGGGAGCCTCCCTAGATACGCAGTATTTT
CASSPLAGASLDTQYF
>TRBV7-8|many|14|-|TRBJ2-1
TGTGCCAGCAGCCTCGGGTTCTCCTACAATGAGCAGTTCTTC
CASSLGFSYNEQFF
>TRBV19|-|14|-|TRBJ1-2
TGTGCCAGTACACGAGCCGGGACCGATTATGGCTACACCTTC
CASTRAGTDYGYTF
>TRBV6-2/TRBV6-3|-|15|TRBD1|TRBJ2-3
TGTGCCAGCAGTAGTAGACAGGGAGTGTCAGATACGCAGTATTTT
CASSSRQGVSDTQYF
>TRBV3-1|many|16|TRBD2|TRBJ2-7
TGTGCCAGCAGCCCATCGGGGGGGCTACTCGTCTACGAGCAGTACTTC
CASSPSGGLLVYEQYF
>TRBV11-2|many|15|-|TRBJ2-7
TGTGCCAGCAGCTTAACCGGGACGGGGAACTACGAGCAGTACTTC
CASSLTGTGNYEQYF
>TRBV27|-|14|-|TRBJ1-4
TGTGCCAGCAAATGGACTGCAACTAATGAAAAACTGTTTTTT
CASKWTATNEKLFF
>TRBV5-1|many|15|-|TRBJ2-3
TGCGCCAGCAGCCCTCTTGGGGCTAGCACAGATACGCAGTATTTT
CASSPLGASTDTQYF
>TRBV5-1|few|17|-|TRBJ1-6
TGCGCCAGCAGCTTGGGACAGGAGAGCTCCTATAATTCACCCCTCCACTTT
CASSLGQESSYNSPLHF
>TRBV7-6|-|15|-|TRBJ1-5
TGTACCAGCAGTCATCTTCAGGGTTTGGGTCAGCCCCAGCATTTT
CTSSHLQGLGQPQHF
>TRBV27|-|14|-|TRBJ1-5
TGTGCCAGCAGTTTATCAGGGACGGGTCAGCCCCAGCATTTT
CASSLSGTGQPQHF
>TRBV10-3|-|12|-|TRBJ2-3
TGTGCCATCAGTGAATATTCAGATACGCAGTATTTT
CAISEYSDTQYF
>TRBV6-5|many|16|-|TRBJ1-1
TGTGCCAGCAGTTACACAATGCAGAGGTACGGAACTGAAGCTTTCTTT
CASSYTMQRYGTEAFF
>TRBV2|many|13|-|TRBJ2-5
TGTGCCAGCAGTAGGGACATTCAAGAGACCCAGTACTTC
CASSRDIQETQYF
>TRBV6-1|many|14|-|TRBJ1-1
TGTGCCAGCAGTGTGATGTATGGGGACACTGAAGCTTTCTTT
CASSVMYGDTEAFF
>TRBV15|-|15|-|TRBJ2-5
TGTGCCACCAGCAGAGGTTCGGCCGCACAGGAGACCCAGTACTTC
CATSRGSAAQETQYF
>TRBV2|many|14|-|TRBJ1-6
TGTGCCAGCAGTGAATGGGGGGGTGGTTCACCCCTCCACTTT
CASSEWGGGSPLHF
>TRBV5-5|many|14|-|TRBJ2-3
TGTGCCAGCAGCCCCCCTCAGTCGTCGGATACGCAGTATTTT
CASSPPQSSDTQYF
>TRBV10-3|many|12|-|TRBJ2-5
TGTGCCATCAGCGGCAGCCAAGAGACCCAGTACTTC
CAISGSQETQYF
>TRBV19|-|12|-|TRBJ2-1
TGTGCTCACGACTGGTATGGCAATGAGCAGTTCTTC
CAHDWYGNEQFF
>TRBV5-1|many|15|TRBD1|TRBJ2-2
TGCGCCAGCAGCAAGGGACAGGGGTTCGCCGGGGAGCTGTTTTTT
CASSKGQGFAGELFF
>TRBV6-1|-|14|-|TRBJ1-5
TGTGCCAGCAGTGAACTCGTAGAGAATCAGCCCCAGCATTTT
CASSELVENQPQHF
>TRBV20-1|-|14|TRBD2|TRBJ2-1
TGCAGTGCTAGCGCGGTAGCGGGAGCATCTGAGCAGTTCTTC
CSASAVAGASEQFF
>TRBV4-1|-|16|TRBD2|TRBJ2-1
TGCGCCAGCAGCCAAGTTGGGACTAGCACGAGCAATGAGCAGTTCTTC
CASSQVGTSTSNEQFF
>TRBV7-9|-|15|-|TRBJ2-2
TGTGCCAGCAGCCGAGGGCAGGGTCTCCCCGGGGAGCTGTTTTTT
CASSRGQGLPGELFF
>TRBV12-3/TRBV12-4|many|16|-|TRBJ2-3
TGTGCCAGCAGCACCAGTAGGGCAGCTAGCACAGATACGCAGTATTTT
CASSTSRAASTDTQYF
>TRBV7-2|many|12|-|TRBJ2-4
TGTGCCAGCAGCGGAGACAAAAACATTCAGTACTTC
CASSGDKNIQYF
>TRBV12-3/TRBV12-4|many|14|-|TRBJ2-3
TGTGCCAGCAGTTTATTGGCAGGGGTAGATACGCAGTATTTT
CASSLLAGVDTQYF
>TRBV29-1|few|12|TRBD1|TRBJ1-1
TGCAGCGGTGAGGAGGGGGCTGGGGGAGCTTTCTTT
CSGEEGAGGAFF
>TRBV6-1|few|14|-|TRBJ2-3
TGTGCCAGCGAGACTGGGGGTTTTGGAGATACGCAGTATTTT
CASETGGFGDTQYF
>TRBV2|many|13|-|TRBJ1-5
TGTGCCAGCAGACCAGGACCTATCCAGCCCCAGCATTTT
CASRPGPIQPQHF
>TRBV27|few|14|TRBD2|TRBJ2-7
TGTGCCAGCAGCCCGGGACTAGAGACGGGCGAGCAGTACTTC
CASSPGLETGEQYF
>TRBV6-2/TRBV6-3|few|15|TRBD2|TRBJ2-1
TGTGCCAGCAGTCCCCGCGTAGCGGGAGATAGTGAGCAGTTCTTC
CASSPRVAGDSEQFF
>TRBV27|many|13|-|TRBJ2-7
TGTGCCAGCAGTCGCAGGGTTTTCGACGAGCAGTACTTC
CASSRRVFDEQYF
>TRBV2|many|11|-|TRBJ2-2
TGTGCCAGCAGTGATCCCGGGGAGCTGTTTTTT
CASSDPGELFF
>TRBV6-1|many|14|TRBD1|TRBJ2-4
TGTGCCAGCAGTCACGGGACAGAGGGGGACATTCAGTACTTC
CASSHGTEGDIQYF
>TRBV19|many|17|TRBD1|TRBJ2-1
TGTGCCAGTAGTATTAGGTTGGACAGGGGTGCCGGCAATGAGCAGTTCTTC
CASSIRLDRGAGNEQFF